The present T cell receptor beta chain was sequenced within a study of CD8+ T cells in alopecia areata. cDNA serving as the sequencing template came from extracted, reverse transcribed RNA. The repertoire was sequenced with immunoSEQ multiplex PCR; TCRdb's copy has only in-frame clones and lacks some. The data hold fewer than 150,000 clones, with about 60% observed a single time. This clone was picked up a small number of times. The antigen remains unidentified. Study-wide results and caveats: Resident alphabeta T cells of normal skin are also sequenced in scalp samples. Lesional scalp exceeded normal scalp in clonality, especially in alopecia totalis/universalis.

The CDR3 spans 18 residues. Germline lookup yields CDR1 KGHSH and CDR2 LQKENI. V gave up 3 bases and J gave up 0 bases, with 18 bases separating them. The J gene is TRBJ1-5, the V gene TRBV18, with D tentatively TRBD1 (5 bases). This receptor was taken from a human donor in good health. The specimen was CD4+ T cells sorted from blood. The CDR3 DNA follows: TGTGCCAGCTCACCCCGAGACCGCGGGGCCGGTAGCAATCAGCCCCAGCATTTT. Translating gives CASSPRDRGAGSNQPQHF. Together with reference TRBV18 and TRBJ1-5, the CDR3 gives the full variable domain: NAGVMQNPRHLVRRRGQEARLRCSPMKGHSHVYWYRQLPEEGLKFMVYLQKENIIDESGMPKERFSAEFPKEGPSILRIQQVVRGDSAAYFCASSPRDRGAGSNQPQHFGDGTRLSIL.